The T cell receptor (beta chain) described here comes from a study of tumor and adjacent non-tumor tissue in lung cancer. Three rounds of nested PCR, following a modified ARM-PCR protocol, produced the TCRbeta library. Using its own MiXCR run on the multiplex PCR reads, TCRdb lists one record per CDR3 protein. The sample shows about 110,000 distinct CDR3 sequences, roughly 80% of them seen only once. Germline CDR1 reads SGHAT; CDR2 reads FQNNGV. This CDR3 region has 15 residues. In its sample, this clonotype was seen a few times. A read error may produce the germline difference seen at one junction end. RNA was extracted from bulk tissue without any cell sorting. Between August and November 2014, newly diagnosed, chemotherapy-naive lung cancer patients underwent thoracic surgery in China.

The clonotype comes from a woman aged 55-69 years with non-small cell lung cancer. The sample was lung tumor tissue. The chain couples TRBV11-2 to TRBJ2-7; maybe TRBD2 (5 bases). DNA for the CDR3: TGTGCCAGCAGCTACGGGTCTAGTGGGAGCTACGAACAGTACTTC. It encodes CASSYGSSGSYEQYF. The variable domain in full, with the rest retrieved from reference TRBV11-2 and TRBJ2-7, is EAGVAQSPRYKIIEKRQSVAFWCNPISGHATLYWYQQILGQGPKLLIQFQNNGVVDDSQLPKDRFSAERLKGVDSTLKIQPAKLEDSAVYLCASSYGSSGSYEQYFGPGTRLTVT.